These T cell receptor beta chains were read from a single sample in a study of blood T cell repertoires in COVID-19. Sequencing used immunoSEQ multiplex PCR; TCRdb keeps in-frame clones, though not all of them. The table has 95,000 to 110,000 clones, 75% to 95% seen once. Sequenced sample: peripheral blood. Receptor source: a woman in her 30s with acute or convalescent COVID-19. Each CDR3 is given with its conserved first and last residue. A D gene is named only where the DNA matches it firmly. Not every row has a clone size; where given, it reads once, few, many or a size class.

CDR3 DNA	CDR3 protein	J gene	clone size	D gene	V gene
TGCGCCAGCAGCCAACGTGTGGGGGCGACTGGAAACACCATATATTTT	CASSQRVGATGNTIYF	TRBJ1-3	.	.	TRBV4-1
TGTGCCTGGGGGCAGGGTGTAGATGGCTACACCTTC	CAWGQGVDGYTF	TRBJ1-2	.	.	TRBV30
TGTGCCAGCAGCCTAACAGGGGGCGCCTCCTACGAGCAGTACTTC	CASSLTGGASYEQYF	TRBJ2-7	.	TRBD1	TRBV11-3
TGTGCCAGCAGCTTAGGACGGACATACACTGAAGCTTTCTTT	CASSLGRTYTEAFF	TRBJ1-1	.	.	TRBV11-1
TGCAGTGCTAGTTCGCCTAGCGGGGACCTGCTTAGCACAGATACGCAGTATTTT	CSASSPSGDLLSTDTQYF	TRBJ2-3	.	TRBD2	TRBV20-1
TGTGCCAGCAGCTTAAGAGCCCCTGGGCTGTTTTTT	CASSLRAPGLFF	TRBJ2-2	.	.	TRBV7-9
TGTGCCAGCAGCCAGGTAGGGGACAGGCCTTACAATGAGCAGTTCTTC	CASSQVGDRPYNEQFF	TRBJ2-1	.	TRBD1	TRBV4-2
TGTGCCAGCAGTGCGGGGGTAACAGGATGGACTGAAGCTTTCTTT	CASSAGVTGWTEAFF	TRBJ1-1	.	.	TRBV28
TGTGCCAGCTCACCAAGTCAGGGTTTTGAAGTTTCACCCCTCCACTTT	CASSPSQGFEVSPLHF	TRBJ1-6	few	.	TRBV18
TGTGCCATCAGTGGGCAGATTAATGAAAAACTGTTTTTT	CAISGQINEKLFF	TRBJ1-4	.	.	TRBV10-3
TGCGCCAGCAGCAAAGGACAGGGAACCTACGAGCAGTACTTC	CASSKGQGTYEQYF	TRBJ2-7	.	TRBD1	TRBV5-1
TGTGCTAGCAGCCCAGGTGGCGGGACGGCCTACGAGCAGTACTTC	CASSPGGGTAYEQYF	TRBJ2-7	few	.	TRBV7-7
TGCGCCAGCAGTAGACAGGGGCCGGTGGAGCAGTACTTC	CASSRQGPVEQYF	TRBJ2-7	.	TRBD1	TRBV10-2
TGTGCCAGCAGTTACGCGAGGGCCGAGCAGTACTTC	CASSYARAEQYF	TRBJ2-7	.	.	TRBV6-2/TRBV6-3
TGTGCCAGCAGCCAGGACTTCTATGGCTACACCTTC	CASSQDFYGYTF	TRBJ1-2	.	.	TRBV14
TGTGCCAGTAGTCTTAGCGGGGACAATGAGCAGTTCTTC	CASSLSGDNEQFF	TRBJ2-1	.	TRBD2	TRBV19
TGCAGCGTTGGGGACAGGGATAATTCACCCCTCCACTTT	CSVGDRDNSPLHF	TRBJ1-6	.	TRBD1	TRBV29-1
TGTGCCAGCAGTTTACTAGCCTCGACGGGGAATGAGCAGTTCTTC	CASSLLASTGNEQFF	TRBJ2-1	.	.	TRBV28
TGTGCCAGTAGTATTCGGGGTACTGGAAACACCATATATTTT	CASSIRGTGNTIYF	TRBJ1-3	.	.	TRBV19
TGTGCCAGCAGTTTAATTCGAGCGGGGGCCTCGGGCTACACCTTC	CASSLIRAGASGYTF	TRBJ1-2	.	.	TRBV27
TGTGCCAGCAGTTCGACTCATTCCGAGCAGTACTTC	CASSSTHSEQYF	TRBJ2-7	.	.	TRBV28
TGTGCCAGTAGTAGGGACAGGGACTCGGCAAGTGATTTGAACACTGAAGCTTTCTTT	CASSRDRDSASDLNTEAFF	TRBJ1-1	.	TRBD1	TRBV19
TGTGCCAGCGGGGGACAGGGGGCAACCGGGGAGCTGTTTTTT	CASGGQGATGELFF	TRBJ2-2	.	TRBD1	TRBV11-3
TGTGCCAGCAGCCTTTCCACCTACGAGCAGTACTTC	CASSLSTYEQYF	TRBJ2-7	.	.	TRBV14
TGTGCCAGCAGCTCTATACGCGGCTCTGGGGCCAACGTCCTGACTTTC	CASSSIRGSGANVLTF	TRBJ2-6	.	.	TRBV7-8
TGCGCCAGCAGTCCTATGACAGGGAACACTGAAGCTTTCTTT	CASSPMTGNTEAFF	TRBJ1-1	.	.	TRBV10-1